These T cell receptor beta chains were read from a single sample in a study of blood T cell repertoires in COVID-19. Measured with immunoSEQ multiplex PCR; TCRdb has only the in-frame clones, and not every one. The table has 100,000 to 150,000 clones, more than 85% seen once; the top ten hold around 4.2%. The sequenced material came from peripheral blood. The origin of the receptors is a man in his fifties or sixties with COVID-19, enrolled during active disease. The CDR3 runs from the conserved cysteine through the conserved F or W. Each record gives: clone size, J gene, V gene, D gene, CDR3 protein, CDR3 DNA. A D gene is named only where the DNA matches it firmly. Clone size is stated in some rows and not others, as once, few, many or a class when expanded.

clone_size: NA
j_call: TRBJ2-3
v_call: TRBV18
d_call: NA
cdr3_aa: CASSPYRESTDTQYF
cdr3_nt: TGTGCCAGCTCACCGTACAGGGAAAGCACAGATACGCAGTATTTT

clone_size: NA
j_call: TRBJ1-1
v_call: TRBV5-1
d_call: NA
cdr3_aa: CASSLEGEEAFF
cdr3_nt: TGCGCCAGCAGCTTGGAAGGGGAAGAAGCTTTCTTT

clone_size: NA
j_call: TRBJ1-4
v_call: TRBV4-3
d_call: TRBD1
cdr3_aa: CASSQDPGQGREKLFF
cdr3_nt: TGCGCCAGCAGCCAAGATCCGGGACAGGGACGCGAAAAACTGTTTTTT

clone_size: NA
j_call: TRBJ1-2
v_call: TRBV4-2
d_call: NA
cdr3_aa: CASSQGERGGDGYTF
cdr3_nt: TGTGCCAGCAGCCAAGGTGAGCGGGGCGGCGATGGCTACACCTTC

clone_size: NA
j_call: TRBJ1-6
v_call: TRBV5-5
d_call: NA
cdr3_aa: CASSFLGQGSPLHF
cdr3_nt: TGTGCCAGCAGCTTTCTCGGCCAGGGCTCACCCCTCCACTTT

clone_size: NA
j_call: TRBJ2-7
v_call: TRBV7-9
d_call: TRBD1
cdr3_aa: CASNDRESYEQYF
cdr3_nt: TGTGCCAGCAACGACAGGGAGTCCTACGAGCAGTACTTC

clone_size: NA
j_call: TRBJ1-4
v_call: TRBV5-4
d_call: NA
cdr3_aa: CASSQQGGGNEKLFF
cdr3_nt: TGTGCCAGCAGCCAACAGGGCGGGGGGAATGAAAAACTGTTTTTT

clone_size: NA
j_call: TRBJ1-6
v_call: TRBV20-1
d_call: NA
cdr3_aa: CSASIGGDNSPLHF
cdr3_nt: TGCAGTGCTAGTATAGGAGGGGATAATTCACCCCTCCACTTT

clone_size: once
j_call: TRBJ1-6
v_call: TRBV6-5
d_call: TRBD1
cdr3_aa: CATKFSFRDRANF
cdr3_nt: TGTGCCACCAAGTTCTCTTTCCGGGACAGGGCAAACTTT

clone_size: NA
j_call: TRBJ2-5
v_call: TRBV11-2
d_call: NA
cdr3_aa: CASSLEFRAQETQYF
cdr3_nt: TGTGCCAGCAGCTTAGAGTTCCGCGCCCAAGAGACCCAGTACTTC

clone_size: NA
j_call: TRBJ1-5
v_call: TRBV7-2
d_call: NA
cdr3_aa: CASSSQGKQPQHF
cdr3_nt: TGTGCCAGCAGCTCACAGGGAAAACAGCCCCAGCATTTT

clone_size: NA
j_call: TRBJ2-3
v_call: TRBV6-2/TRBV6-3
d_call: NA
cdr3_aa: CASSYPLGLRTDTQYF
cdr3_nt: TGTGCCAGCAGTTACCCCCTGGGCTTAAGGACAGATACGCAGTATTTT

clone_size: few
j_call: TRBJ1-1
v_call: TRBV9
d_call: NA
cdr3_aa: CASSVAGQNTEAFF
cdr3_nt: TGTGCCAGCAGCGTAGCGGGACAGAACACTGAAGCTTTCTTT

clone_size: NA
j_call: TRBJ2-1
v_call: TRBV5-1
d_call: NA
cdr3_aa: CASSLNNEQFF
cdr3_nt: TGCGCCAGCAGTCTTAACAATGAGCAGTTCTTC

clone_size: NA
j_call: TRBJ2-7
v_call: TRBV11-2
d_call: TRBD1
cdr3_aa: CASSPVTGPYEQYF
cdr3_nt: TGTGCCAGCAGCCCAGTGACAGGGCCCTACGAGCAGTACTTC

clone_size: NA
j_call: TRBJ1-6
v_call: TRBV7-2
d_call: TRBD1
cdr3_aa: CASTRTGTGYSPLHF
cdr3_nt: TGTGCCAGCACGCGCACCGGGACAGGGTATTCACCCCTCCACTTT

clone_size: NA
j_call: TRBJ2-7
v_call: TRBV11-2
d_call: NA
cdr3_aa: CASTPGGLTFYEQYF
cdr3_nt: TGTGCCAGCACCCCCGGGGGACTGACTTTCTACGAGCAGTACTTC

clone_size: NA
j_call: TRBJ2-7
v_call: TRBV6-1
d_call: NA
cdr3_aa: CASSEQGSEQYF
cdr3_nt: TGTGCCAGCAGTGAACAGGGATCCGAGCAGTACTTC

clone_size: many
j_call: TRBJ1-1
v_call: TRBV7-9
d_call: NA
cdr3_aa: CASSNHDRQGSRTEAFF
cdr3_nt: TGTGCCAGCAGTAACCATGACCGCCAGGGCTCCCGCACTGAAGCTTTCTTT

clone_size: NA
j_call: TRBJ1-2
v_call: TRBV2
d_call: TRBD1
cdr3_aa: CASSLRGQHYGYTF
cdr3_nt: TGTGCCAGCAGCCTGAGGGGACAGCATTATGGCTACACCTTC

clone_size: NA
j_call: TRBJ2-1
v_call: TRBV7-6
d_call: TRBD2
cdr3_aa: CASSRPLSGGLSGENEQFF
cdr3_nt: TGTGCCAGCAGCCGCCCTCTTAGCGGGGGGCTCTCCGGGGAGAATGAGCAGTTCTTC

clone_size: NA
j_call: TRBJ2-1
v_call: TRBV7-2
d_call: NA
cdr3_aa: CASSLAAASRYNEQFF
cdr3_nt: TGTGCCAGCAGCTTAGCGGCGGCTAGCCGGTACAATGAGCAGTTCTTC

clone_size: NA
j_call: TRBJ2-5
v_call: TRBV4-2
d_call: TRBD2
cdr3_aa: CASSQPTSGGSETQYF
cdr3_nt: TGTGCCAGCAGCCAGCCCACTAGCGGGGGGTCAGAGACCCAGTACTTC

clone_size: NA
j_call: TRBJ2-1
v_call: TRBV9
d_call: NA
cdr3_aa: CASSPRGQGRNNEQFF
cdr3_nt: TGTGCCAGCAGCCCGCGGGGGCAGGGGAGGAACAATGAGCAGTTCTTC

clone_size: once
j_call: TRBJ1-5
v_call: TRBV2
d_call: NA
cdr3_aa: CAGSGLGVNQPQHF
cdr3_nt: TGTGCCGGGTCCGGATTAGGGGTCAATCAACCCCAGCATTTT

clone_size: NA
j_call: TRBJ1-6
v_call: TRBV11-3
d_call: NA
cdr3_aa: CASSLDGNNSPLHF
cdr3_nt: TGTGCCAGCAGCTTAGATGGCAATAATTCACCCCTCCACTTT

clone_size: NA
j_call: TRBJ2-5
v_call: TRBV29-1
d_call: NA
cdr3_aa: CSGGAGEETQYF
cdr3_nt: TGCAGCGGGGGGGCAGGGGAAGAGACCCAGTACTTC

clone_size: NA
j_call: TRBJ1-1
v_call: TRBV27
d_call: TRBD1
cdr3_aa: CASSSQGWAEAFF
cdr3_nt: TGTGCCAGCAGTTCACAGGGGTGGGCTGAAGCTTTCTTT

clone_size: NA
j_call: TRBJ2-3
v_call: TRBV15
d_call: NA
cdr3_aa: CATSREASKIDTQYF
cdr3_nt: TGTGCCACCAGCAGAGAGGCTAGTAAGATAGATACGCAGTATTTT

clone_size: NA
j_call: TRBJ1-1
v_call: TRBV19
d_call: NA
cdr3_aa: CASSGQLATEAFF
cdr3_nt: TGTGCCAGTAGTGGACAGCTGGCCACTGAAGCTTTCTTT

clone_size: NA
j_call: TRBJ2-3
v_call: TRBV3-1/TRBV3-2
d_call: TRBD1
cdr3_aa: CASSRHRGDSTDTQYF
cdr3_nt: TGTGCCAGCAGCCGCCACAGGGGGGATAGCACAGATACGCAGTATTTT

clone_size: NA
j_call: TRBJ2-3
v_call: TRBV7-3
d_call: TRBD2
cdr3_aa: CASSFSGGTDTQYF
cdr3_nt: TGTGCCAGCAGCTTTAGCGGGGGGACAGATACGCAGTATTTT

clone_size: NA
j_call: TRBJ1-1
v_call: TRBV14
d_call: NA
cdr3_aa: CASSQEPAGARTEAFF
cdr3_nt: TGTGCCAGCAGCCAGGAACCGGCGGGGGCACGGACTGAAGCTTTCTTT

clone_size: NA
j_call: TRBJ1-1
v_call: TRBV19
d_call: NA
cdr3_aa: CASSLRFERGTEAFF
cdr3_nt: TGTGCCAGTAGTCTTAGATTCGAACGGGGAACTGAAGCTTTCTTT

clone_size: NA
j_call: TRBJ1-4
v_call: TRBV12-3/TRBV12-4
d_call: TRBD1
cdr3_aa: CASSSDRAEKLFF
cdr3_nt: TGTGCCAGCAGCTCGGACAGGGCAGAAAAACTGTTTTTT